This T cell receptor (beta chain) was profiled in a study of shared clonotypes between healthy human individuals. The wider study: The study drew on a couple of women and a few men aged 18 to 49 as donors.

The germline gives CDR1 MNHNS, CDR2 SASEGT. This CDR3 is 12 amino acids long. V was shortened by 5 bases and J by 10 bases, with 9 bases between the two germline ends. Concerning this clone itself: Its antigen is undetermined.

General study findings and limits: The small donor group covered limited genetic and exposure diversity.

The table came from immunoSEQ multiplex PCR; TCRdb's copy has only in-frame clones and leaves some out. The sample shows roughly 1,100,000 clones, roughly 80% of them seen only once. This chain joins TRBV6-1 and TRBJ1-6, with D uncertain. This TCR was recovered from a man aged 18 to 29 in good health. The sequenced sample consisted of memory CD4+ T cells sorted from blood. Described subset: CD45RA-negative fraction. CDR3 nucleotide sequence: TGTGCCAGCAGTCTTTCGTCCTCACCCCTCCACTTT. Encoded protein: CASSLSSSPLHF.